Following are 14 T cell receptor beta chains from one sample sequenced in a study of CD8+ T cells in alopecia areata listed by TCRdb under 2018. The method behind the library was the immunoSEQ multiplex PCR assay. To provide template for TCR sequencing, every sample had RNA extracted and reverse transcribed into cDNA. Not all clones reach the TCRdb copy of this immuneACCESS table, which keeps in-frame sequences only. Checked studies attribute under half of the gap to unresolved V genes and leave the rest unexplained. Here the sample has roughly 210,000 clones; roughly 44% occur a single time. The top ten clones comprise over 2% of the sample. This specimen's treatment or condition label, interpreted: oral pan-JAK inhibitor, 5-10 mg twice daily. Sequences were derived from CD4+ T cells sorted from blood, sampled around week 36, from a patient treated with tofacitinib. These receptors were collected from a human donor with alopecia areata.

This clone showed up many times. The identical CDR3 is also encoded by other nucleotide sequences in the sample. CDR3 sequence reads: CASSPSTDTQYF. CDR3 DNA sequence: TGTGCCAGCAGCCCAAGCACAGATACGCAGTATTTT. The chain is built from TRBV7-2 and TRBJ2-3; D gene unclear. The length of the CDR3 is 12 residues. The V gene lost 5 bases and the J gene lost 0 bases, with 3 bases spanning the gap. Germline V gene sequence: CDR1 SGHTA, CDR2 FQGNSA.

The chain couples TRBV6-5 to TRBJ1-1; D gene ambiguous. The V end lost 0 bases, the J end lost 7 bases, and 12 bases lay between the germline ends. The CDR3 is made up of 14 amino acids. The germline gives CDR1 MNHEY, CDR2 SVGAGI. The CDR3 sequence is CASSYSRVRYEAFF. The CDR3 coding sequence is TGTGCCAGCAGTTACTCGAGGGTTCGTTATGAAGCTTTCTTT.

The V gene is TRBV28, the J gene TRBJ2-3, with TRBD1 identical over 10 bases. Germline CDR1 reads MDHEN; CDR2 reads SYDVKM. This CDR3 has 13 amino acids. V shed 10 bases, J shed 4 bases, and the junction held 5 bases outside the gene matches. This chain's CDR3 is CATRQGAADTQYF. The DNA for the CDR3 is TGTGCCACTAGACAGGGGGCTGCAGATACGCAGTATTTT.

The chain combines TRBV29-1 with TRBJ2-5; no clear D gene. Trimming cost V 0 bases and J 5 bases, with 16 bases left between them. The germline CDR1 and CDR2 sequences are SQVTM and ANQGSEA. CDR3 length: 15 residues. CDR3 coding DNA: TGCAGCGTTGAAGATCGGTTGGAGAGTAAGGAGACCCAGTACTTC. Translated, it gives CSVEDRLESKETQYF.

This chain connects TRBV5-1 to TRBJ1-1; 7 positions agree with TRBD1. Trimming took 1 base from V and 4 from J; bases not matched to a gene: 16. The CDR3 is 18 amino acids. Germline-derived CDR1 and CDR2 are SGHRS and YFSETQ. CDR3 region: CASSLSILDRPGGTEAFF. CDR3 bases: TGCGCCAGCAGCTTGAGCATCCTGGACAGGCCAGGAGGCACTGAAGCTTTCTTT.

This chain joins TRBV30 and TRBJ1-5, with a tentative D call TRBD1 (6 bases). This CDR3 contains 14 residues. V was trimmed by 0 bases and J by 9 bases, leaving 15 bases between them. Germline CDR1 reads GTSNPN; CDR2 reads SVGIG (reference sequence). The CDR3 sequence is CAWSVLGGLRPQHF. CDR3 DNA sequence: TGTGCCTGGAGTGTACTGGGGGGGCTACGGCCCCAGCATTTT.

The J gene is TRBJ2-1, the V gene TRBV7-2; 7 bases agree with TRBD2. After removal of 5 bases from V and 9 bases from J, the junction contained 13 bases not matched to a gene. The CDR3 runs to 15 residues. Per the germline V gene, CDR1 is SGHTA and CDR2 is FQGNSA. DNA of the CDR3: TGTGCCAGCAGCCCGGGGGGTGGGAGCCTACTTGAGCAGTTCTTC. Its translation is CASSPGGGSLLEQFF.

In its sample, this clone was seen once. The rearrangement uses TRBV6-5 and TRBJ2-1; TRBD2 matches 12 bases. This CDR3 spans 16 amino acids. Germline CDR1 is MNHEY and CDR2 is SVGAGI. The J segment lost 7 bases and the V segment lost 2 bases, leaving 6 bases of the junction unmatched. CDR3 protein: CASSYRTSGKANEQFF. As DNA, the CDR3 is TGTGCCAGCAGTTACCGGACTAGCGGGAAGGCAAATGAGCAGTTCTTC.

This clone has a handful of counts. The V gene is TRBV9, the J gene TRBJ2-6, with a possible D match to TRBD2 (5 bases). V shed 3 bases and J shed 2 bases, with 9 bases lying between them. The CDR3 length is 15 residues. Germline-derived CDR1 and CDR2 are SGDLS and YYNGEE. The CDR3, as DNA: TGTGCCAGCAGCGGGGCGGGTGCTGGGGCCAACGTCCTGACTTTC. Residues: CASSGAGAGANVLTF.

This clone was seen only a few times. The chain is built from TRBV7-2 and TRBJ1-5; D remains unclear. This CDR3 comprises 17 residues. Between the trimmed V and J ends, which lost 6 bases and 3 bases, there was a span of 21 bases. Germline CDR1 reads SGHTA; CDR2 reads FQGNSA. The CDR3 reads CASSSARPGWDNQPQHF. The CDR3 DNA reads TGTGCCAGCAGTTCCGCCCGTCCCGGTTGGGACAATCAGCCCCAGCATTTT.

The rearrangement joins TRBV19 to TRBJ2-7; D gene unclear. Trimming pared 6 bases from V and 4 bases from J, leaving 10 bases between. The germline gives CDR1 LNHDA, CDR2 SQIVND (reference sequence). This CDR3 is built from 12 residues. The CDR3 protein is CASSQLGYEQYF. Written as DNA, the CDR3 is TGTGCCAGTAGCCAACTGGGATACGAGCAGTACTTC.

This clone has just a few counts. The chain uses TRBV18 and TRBJ2-1; D possibly corresponds to TRBD2 (6 bases). Germline CDR1 is KGHSH and CDR2 is LQKENI. The CDR3 runs 14 residues. V was shortened by 3 bases and J by 8 bases, with 14 bases between the two germline ends. DNA of the CDR3: TGTGCCAGCTCACCCCGACTAGGAGGGCATGAGCAGTTCTTC. This translates into CASSPRLGGHEQFF.

This chain links TRBV2 with TRBJ1-1; D gene ambiguous. This CDR3 contains 14 residues. Trimming pared 5 bases from V and 1 base from J, leaving 11 bases between. Germline V gives CDR1 SNHLY, CDR2 FYNNEI. As DNA, the CDR3 is TGTGCCAGCAGTTCGACTAGGAGGAACACTGAAGCTTTCTTT. Protein product: CASSSTRRNTEAFF.

This chain uses TRBV29-1 with TRBJ2-7; the match to TRBD1 covers 9 bases. Germline CDR1 is SQVTM and CDR2 is ANQGSEA. Trimming cost V 4 bases and J 9 bases; bases outside gene matches: 19. The CDR3 length is 16 residues. The CDR3: CSVAPDPDRGSPGQYF. The CDR3 nucleotides read TGCAGCGTTGCCCCGGACCCGGACAGGGGCTCTCCTGGGCAGTACTTC.